This passage covers 21 T cell receptor beta chains from one sample sequenced in a study of T cells after yellow fever vaccination. TCRdb passed the 5' RACE reads through MiXCR, listing each CDR3 protein once. In the table there are some 350,000 distinct CDR3 sequences, over 3.5% of which are singletons. The sequencing here drew on PBMCs, taken 5 days after the yellow fever booster vaccination. These receptors were taken from a man aged 18 to 30 who received the YFV17D yellow fever vaccine.

The J gene is TRBJ1-1, the V gene TRBV4-1, with a possible D match to TRBD1 (6 bases). V gave up 4 bases and J gave up 1 base, with 10 bases separating them. Germline-derived CDR1 and CDR2 are MGHRA and YSYEKL. The CDR3 is 14 amino acids. For the CDR3, the DNA is TGCGCCAGCAGCCGGACAGTTACGAACACTGAAGCTTTCTTT. Protein: CASSRTVTNTEAFF.

Ten or more counts support this clonotype. The chain is built from TRBV24-1 and TRBJ2-2; TRBD1 matches 9 bases. V shed 3 bases and J 7 bases; nucleotides not matched to a gene: 5. The germline gives CDR1 KGHDR, CDR2 SFDVKD. This CDR3 spans 15 amino acids. CDR3 nucleotide sequence: TGTGCCACCAGTGATCCCCGACAGGGGGTCGGGGAGCTGTTTTTT. As protein: CATSDPRQGVGELFF.

This clonotype has more than one count but fewer than ten. The J gene is TRBJ2-3, the V gene TRBV19, with D possibly being TRBD2 (6 bases). CDR1 is LNHDA and CDR2 is SQIVND in the germline V gene (reference sequence). The CDR3 is made up of 15 amino acids. V was pared by 2 bases and J by 1 base, with 10 bases between. The CDR3 protein is CASSISGGGTDTQYF. The DNA for the CDR3 is TGTGCCAGTAGTATAAGCGGCGGGGGCACAGATACGCAGTATTTT.

In this sample, this clonotype turned up a few times. The rearrangement uses TRBV6-2 or TRBV6-3 and TRBJ1-2; 7 bases match TRBD1. The CDR3 covers 15 residues. The germline V gene has CDR1 MNHEY and CDR2 SVGEGT. V was clipped by 7 bases and J by 5 bases; unmatched bases: 13. CDR3 in amino acids: CASTVTETGFYGYTF. For the CDR3, the DNA is TGTGCCAGCACCGTAACGGAGACAGGGTTTTATGGCTACACCTTC.

This chain uses TRBV12-3 or TRBV12-4 with TRBJ2-4, with 9 bases fitting TRBD1. This CDR3 is 16 amino acids long. Germline trimming cut 6 bases from V and 0 bases from J; bases unmatched to any gene: 6. The CDR3 DNA is TGTGCCAGCAGATGGACAGGGGAACTAGCCAAAAACATTCAGTACTTC. This encodes CASRWTGELAKNIQYF.

This clonotype appeared many times. This chain connects TRBV5-1 to TRBJ1-2; D might be TRBD1 (6 bases). V gave up 5 bases and J gave up 4 bases, with 12 bases separating them. The germline V gene has CDR1 SGHRS and CDR2 YFSETQ. The CDR3 totals 13 residues. CDR3 DNA: TGCGCCAGCAGGCCTCTGGACAGCTATGGCTACACCTTC. This sequence encodes CASRPLDSYGYTF.

This clonotype was seen more than once but under ten times. This chain uses TRBV7-2 with TRBJ1-6, with TRBD1 matching 7 bases. The CDR3 runs 16 residues. Germline assignment: CDR1 SGHTA and CDR2 FQGNSA. V lost 5 bases to trimming and J lost 7 bases; unmatched junction nucleotides: 11. Written as DNA, the CDR3 is TGTGCCAGCAGCCCCGGGACAGTTCTGACCAATTCACCCCTCCACTTT. It codes for CASSPGTVLTNSPLHF. The full variable domain, with the rest looked up from reference TRBV7-2 and TRBJ1-6, is GAGVSQSPSNKVTEKGKDVELRCDPISGHTALYWYRQSLGQGLEFLIYFQGNSAPDKSGLPSDRFSAERTGGSVSTLTIQRTQQEDSAVYLCASSPGTVLTNSPLHFGNGTRLTVT.

This clonotype was seen a few times. The chain links TRBV7-8 to TRBJ1-1, with D tentatively TRBD1 (6 bases). From germline, CDR1 is SGHVS and CDR2 FQNEAQ. V dropped 6 bases and J dropped 1 base, with 12 bases sitting between them. This CDR3 is 14 amino acids long. The CDR3 is CASRTGRGNTEAFF. DNA for the CDR3: TGTGCCAGCAGGACCGGCAGGGGGAACACTGAAGCTTTCTTT.

The chain joins TRBV7-9 to TRBJ2-1, with D possibly TRBD2 on 6 matching bases. The V gene's germline CDR1 is SEHNR and CDR2 FQNEAQ (reference sequence). The CDR3 contains 15 residues. V shed 4 bases and J shed 9 bases, with 19 bases lying between them. This CDR3 reads CASSSPRRIGGEQFF. The CDR3 DNA reads TGTGCCAGCAGCTCCCCCCGGCGGATCGGGGGTGAGCAGTTCTTC.

This clonotype came up many times. The V and J genes are TRBV7-2 and TRBJ2-1; 7 nucleotides agree with TRBD1. The CDR3 sequence is 13 residues long. V was clipped by 4 bases and J by 9 bases; unmatched bases: 6. The germline CDR1 and CDR2 sequences are SGHTA and FQGNSA. The CDR3 sequence is CASSYPRQGEQFF. CDR3 DNA: TGTGCCAGCAGCTACCCTCGACAGGGTGAGCAGTTCTTC.

The rearrangement joins TRBV6-5 to TRBJ1-1, with D hard to call. The CDR3 spans 13 residues. V lost 0 bases and J 5 bases, leaving 7 bases between the germline ends. Germline-derived CDR1 and CDR2 are MNHEY and SVGAGI. CDR3 protein: CASSYSEWTEAFF. The CDR3 DNA sequence: TGTGCCAGCAGTTACTCGGAGTGGACTGAAGCTTTCTTT.

This clonotype was seen a handful of times. The V gene is TRBV29-1, the J gene TRBJ2-7; 8 bases fit TRBD1. J lost 2 bases, V lost 1 base, and 7 bases had no gene match. Germline V gene data show CDR1 as SQVTM and CDR2 as ANQGSEA. The CDR3 sequence is 15 residues long. The CDR3 loop reads CSVEVGLGQAYEQYF. The CDR3 DNA reads TGCAGCGTTGAAGTGGGGTTGGGACAGGCCTACGAGCAGTACTTC.

This clonotype showed up just a few times. J is TRBJ1-3 and V is TRBV7-2; D uncertain. The CDR3 covers 15 residues. CDR1 SGHTA and CDR2 FQGNSA come from the germline V gene. V lost 1 base, J lost 0 bases, and 7 bases lay in between. The CDR3 nucleotides read TGTGCCAGCAGCTTAGGGATCCGCTCTGGAAACACCATATATTTT. The encoded protein is CASSLGIRSGNTIYF.

This clonotype was seen more than once but under ten times. The chain is built from TRBV4-3 and TRBJ1-2, with 7 bases fitting TRBD1. This CDR3 spans 15 amino acids. CDR1 LGHNA and CDR2 YSLEER come from the germline V gene. V lost 3 bases, J lost 7 bases, and 11 bases stayed unmatched. CDR3 loop: CASSHLQGPQGGYTF. In DNA form, the CDR3 reads TGCGCCAGCAGCCATTTACAGGGGCCCCAAGGTGGCTACACCTTC.

V usage is TRBV18 and J usage is TRBJ1-1; D gene uncertain. Per the germline V gene, CDR1 is KGHSH and CDR2 is LQKENI. The germline V and J ends were trimmed by 4 bases and 1 base, with 7 bases remaining between them. This CDR3 is 13 amino acids long. The CDR3 loop reads CASSQEQNTEAFF. CDR3 coding DNA: TGTGCCAGCTCACAAGAGCAGAACACTGAAGCTTTCTTT.

This clonotype was seen at least ten times. The J gene is TRBJ2-1, the V gene TRBV7-2; no reliable D call. The germline V gene encodes CDR1 SGHTA and CDR2 FQGNSA. The CDR3 runs 14 residues. Trimming removed 1 base from V and 3 bases from J, with 7 bases in between. The CDR3 DNA reads as TGTGCCAGCAGCTTAGGTTGGGGCTACAATGAGCAGTTCTTC. As protein: CASSLGWGYNEQFF. The full variable domain, its missing parts supplied by reference TRBV7-2 and TRBJ2-1, is GAGVSQSPSNKVTEKGKDVELRCDPISGHTALYWYRQSLGQGLEFLIYFQGNSAPDKSGLPSDRFSAERTGGSVSTLTIQRTQQEDSAVYLCASSLGWGYNEQFFGPGTRLTVL.

This clonotype was seen more than once but under ten times. The chain links TRBV20-1 to TRBJ1-2; D remains ambiguous. V lost 4 bases and J lost 0, with 9 bases in between. The CDR3 spans 13 residues. The V gene's germline CDR1 is DFQATT and CDR2 SNEGSKA (reference sequence). DNA of the CDR3: TGCAGTGCTACGAATAGGGCTAACTATGGCTACACCTTC. Amino acids: CSATNRANYGYTF.

CDR3 residues: CASSEAFAGGMNTEAFF. Here the CDR3 DNA reads TGTGCCAGCAGTGAAGCGTTCGCAGGGGGCATGAACACTGAAGCTTTCTTT. This chain connects TRBV2 to TRBJ1-1; the match to TRBD1 covers 8 bases. J lost 0 bases, V lost 0 bases, and 6 bases had no gene match. This CDR3 is built from 17 residues. The V gene's germline CDR1 is SNHLY and CDR2 FYNNEI.

The rearrangement joins TRBV9 to TRBJ2-7; D is unclear. The CDR3 has 15 amino acids. Germline V gene lookup returns CDR1 SGDLS and CDR2 YYNGEE. Trimming pared 0 bases from V and 1 base from J, leaving 11 bases between. CDR3 amino acids: CASSVGRDRSYEQYF. As DNA, the CDR3 is TGTGCCAGCAGCGTAGGTAGGGATCGGTCCTACGAGCAGTACTTC.

The chain links TRBV7-3 to TRBJ1-1; D uncertain. Per germline, CDR1 SGHTA and CDR2 FQGTGA. V was shortened by 5 bases and J by 5 bases, with 12 bases between the two germline ends. The CDR3 has 13 amino acids. DNA for the CDR3: TGTGCCAGCAGCCTTCAATCTTGGACTGAAGCTTTCTTT. Protein product: CASSLQSWTEAFF. Complete variable domain (other parts from reference TRBV7-3 and TRBJ1-1): GAGVSQTPSNKVTEKGKYVELRCDPISGHTALYWYRQSLGQGPEFLIYFQGTGAADDSGLPNDRFFAVRPEGSVSTLKIQRTERGDSAVYLCASSLQSWTEAFFGQGTRLTVV.

This clonotype was observed a few times. The rearrangement uses TRBV24-1 and TRBJ1-5; TRBD1 agrees at 7 bases. CDR3 length equals 15 residues. The germline V gene has CDR1 KGHDR and CDR2 SFDVKD. Unmatched junction bases numbered 4, after V lost 4 bases and J lost 2 bases. CDR3 residues: CATSDSGGGNQPQHF. The CDR3 DNA reads TGTGCCACCAGTGACTCAGGGGGTGGCAATCAGCCCCAGCATTTT.